This TCR beta chain comes out of a study of technical replicates of blood from several donors. TCRdb's copy holds only in-frame clones and misses some; the assay was immunoSEQ multiplex PCR. The sample includes about 76,000 clones, around 97% of them seen just once. The V gene's germline CDR1 is SGHAT and CDR2 FQNNGV. V lost 3 bases to trimming and J lost 0 bases; unmatched junction nucleotides: 11. CDR3 length equals 17 residues. The chain couples TRBV11-2 to TRBJ2-7; 7 nucleotides match TRBD1. Sequences were obtained from T cells isolated from PBMCs. The source of this sequence is a human donor in good health. The CDR3 DNA reads TGTGCCAGCAGCTTCGCCATCGGGACAGAAAGCTCCTACGAGCAGTACTTC. Amino acids: CASSFAIGTESSYEQYF.